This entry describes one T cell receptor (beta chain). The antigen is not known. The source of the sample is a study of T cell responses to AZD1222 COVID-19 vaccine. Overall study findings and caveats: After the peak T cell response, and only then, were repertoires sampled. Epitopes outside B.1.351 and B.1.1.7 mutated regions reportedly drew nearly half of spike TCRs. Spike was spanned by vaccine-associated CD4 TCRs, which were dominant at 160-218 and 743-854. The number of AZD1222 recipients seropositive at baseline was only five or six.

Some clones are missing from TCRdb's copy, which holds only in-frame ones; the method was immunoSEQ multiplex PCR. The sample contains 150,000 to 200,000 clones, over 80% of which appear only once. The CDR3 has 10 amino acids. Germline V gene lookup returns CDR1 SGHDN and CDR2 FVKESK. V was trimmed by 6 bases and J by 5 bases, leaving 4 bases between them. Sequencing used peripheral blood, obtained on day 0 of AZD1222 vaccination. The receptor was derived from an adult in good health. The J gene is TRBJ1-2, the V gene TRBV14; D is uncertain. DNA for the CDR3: TGTGCCAGCAGGGGGTATGGCTACACCTTC. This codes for CASRGYGYTF.